This T cell receptor beta chain was found in a study of T cell repertoires in cytomegalovirus infection. Across the whole study: Both a matching HLA type and CMV infection were indicated by public TCR beta signatures.

TCRdb re-called the reads through MiXCR, storing one row per CDR3 protein. The table has a few hundred thousand distinct CDR3 sequences, 25% to 30% seen once; the top ten hold around 20%. Points on this clonotype: Its matching antigen is unknown.

V shed 6 bases and J shed 1 base, with 13 bases lying between them. The CDR3 has 14 residues. Germline V gene sequence: CDR1 MDHEN, CDR2 SYDVKM. The sequenced sample was cultured PBMCs, obtained from culture after CMV antigen stimulation. The chain links TRBV28 to TRBJ2-7; no reliable D call. This clonotype was obtained from a human donor in good health (CMV status not recorded). Some clones in this sample may be carry-over from other donors' samples. In nucleotides, the CDR3 is TGTGCCAGCAGGCCTCAAGCCCGATCCTACGAGCAGTACTTC. It yields the protein CASRPQARSYEQYF.